This TCR beta chain originates from a study of cytomegalovirus exposure and HLA in healthy donors. From germline, CDR1 is MDHEN and CDR2 SYDVKM. This CDR3 has 12 residues. V was pared by 5 bases and J by 7 bases, with 11 bases between. This clone has a handful of counts. 60 Vbeta and 13 Jbeta primers were used in PCR. Sequencing was performed with immunoSEQ multiplex PCR; in TCRdb, only in-frame clones are kept and a portion is missing. The sample consists of some 250,000 clones, around 81% of them appearing once. This TCR was sampled from a woman aged 60-75 years in good health and CMV-seropositive. The material sequenced was PBMCs. This chain connects TRBV28 to TRBJ1-1; a weak D match, TRBD1 (6 bases). This chain's CDR3 is CASSRTAVEAFF. CDR3 bases: TGTGCCAGCAGTCGGACAGCGGTTGAAGCTTTCTTT. The full variable domain, its missing parts supplied by reference TRBV28 and TRBJ1-1, is DVKVTQSSRYLVKRTGEKVFLECVQDMDHENMFWYRQDPGLGLRLIYFSYDVKMKEKGDIPEGYSVSREKKERFSLILESASTNQTSMYLCASSRTAVEAFFGQGTRLTVV.